The rows below give T cell receptor beta chains drawn from one sample of a study of regulatory T cells. The table came from immunoSEQ multiplex PCR; TCRdb's copy has only in-frame clones and leaves some out. The sample yields more than 15,000 clones, approximately 82% seen once. The sequenced sample consisted of conventional CD4+ T cells sorted from blood. Receptors were obtained from a person in their thirties with CD3G deficiency. The CDR3 runs from the conserved cysteine through the conserved F or W. Fields, in order: V gene, clone size, D gene, J gene, CDR3 DNA, CDR3 protein. The D gene is left open where the match is weak. The listing skips clone size in some rows; elsewhere it reads once, few, many or a size class.

TRBV6-1	NA	NA	TRBJ2-7	TGTGCCAGCAGTGAAGATTCCCGCTACGAGCAGTACTTC	CASSEDSRYEQYF
TRBV28	NA	TRBD1	TRBJ1-5	TGTGCCAGCAGTCCCGCTCGATCCAGACCCCGAACGGACAGGGTAGTTGGCAATCAGCCCCAGCATTTT	CASSPARSRPRTDRVVGNQPQHF
TRBV28	once	NA	TRBJ1-4	TGTGCCAGCAGCTCCGACTGGGAAAAACTGTTTTTT	CASSSDWEKLFF
TRBV28	NA	TRBD1	TRBJ1-2	TGTGCCAGCAGCCCCCCCGGGACAGACTATGGCTACACCTTC	CASSPPGTDYGYTF
TRBV5-1	once	TRBD2	TRBJ2-5	TGCGCCAGCAGCTTGGGAGGGCTAGCGGGAGGGGAGACCCAGTACTTC	CASSLGGLAGGETQYF
TRBV25-1	NA	NA	TRBJ1-1	TGTGCCAGCAGTGAATCGGGACCGAGCCCTAGTAGAGCTTTCTTT	CASSESGPSPSRAFF
TRBV6-1	NA	TRBD2	TRBJ2-1	TGTGCCAGCAGTTCCTTGCGGGGGGTTGAGCAGTTCTTC	CASSSLRGVEQFF
TRBV28	once	NA	TRBJ2-3	TGTGCCAGCAGTTTATTAGAACCCACAGATACGCAGTATTTT	CASSLLEPTDTQYF
TRBV6-1	NA	NA	TRBJ1-2	TGTGCCAGCAGTGAAGTCCTTCACTGGCGCTATGGCTACACCTTC	CASSEVLHWRYGYTF
TRBV5-1	NA	TRBD1	TRBJ2-7	TGCGCCAGCAGCTATGGGGGGACAGGAAACTACGAGCAGTACTTC	CASSYGGTGNYEQYF
TRBV5-1	NA	NA	TRBJ1-4	TGCGCCAGCAGCTGGGGAAACTTTGCAACTAATGAAAAACTGTTTTTT	CASSWGNFATNEKLFF
TRBV28	NA	TRBD1	TRBJ1-4	TGTGCGACGGGACAGGGGTTTTTTTCTGGGGAAAAACTGTTTTTT	CATGQGFFSGEKLFF
TRBV5-1	NA	NA	TRBJ1-2	TGCGCCAGCAGCTTGGATAGGACTCTCTACACCTTC	CASSLDRTLYTF
TRBV19	NA	NA	TRBJ2-2	TGTGCCAGTAGTCCGCGGGGCAGAGCGAACACCGGGGAGCTGTTTTTT	CASSPRGRANTGELFF
TRBV11-2	NA	TRBD1	TRBJ1-3	TGTGCCAGCAGCGCCATACAGGGGGCTGGAAACACCATATATTTT	CASSAIQGAGNTIYF
TRBV6-6	few	NA	TRBJ1-1	TGTGCCAGCAGTTACGACTACAAAAGAGAAGCTTTCTTT	CASSYDYKREAFF
TRBV5-1	once	NA	TRBJ2-3	TGCGCCAGCAGCTTGTCAGGCAGGGGCACAGATACGCAGTATTTT	CASSLSGRGTDTQYF